A single sample gave rise to the 9 T cell receptor beta chains below, sequenced in a study of blood T cell repertoires in COVID-19. Only in-frame clones appear in the TCRdb table, and some are missing; sequencing was by immunoSEQ multiplex PCR. The profile shows over 150,000 clones, 65% to 85% of them singletons. Sequencing was carried out using PBMCs or T cells enriched from blood (not recorded which). These TCRs come from a man aged 40-50 years who had recovered from COVID-19.

V and J are TRBV11-1 and TRBJ2-1; 9 nucleotides line up with TRBD2. Trimming removed 3 bases from V and 6 bases from J; junction bases left unmatched: 6. There are 15 residues in the CDR3. Germline CDR1 reads SGHAT; CDR2 reads FQDESV (reference sequence). The CDR3 region is CASSFRRGGINEQFF. Written as DNA, the CDR3 is TGTGCCAGCAGCTTTCGGCGGGGGGGAATCAATGAGCAGTTCTTC.

The chain uses TRBV12-3 or TRBV12-4 and TRBJ2-1, with a weak D call TRBD1 (5 bases). Trimming pared 6 bases from V and 8 bases from J, leaving 14 bases between. The CDR3 has 13 amino acids. The CDR3, as DNA: TGTGCCAGCAGGGCAGGTCCCAGGGATGAGCAGTTCTTC. Protein sequence: CASRAGPRDEQFF.

The J gene is TRBJ1-2, the V gene TRBV11-2; a possible D gene is TRBD1 (5 bases). Germline lookup yields CDR1 SGHAT and CDR2 FQNNGV. The CDR3 loop spans 14 amino acids. Trimming removed 2 bases at V and 8 bases at J, with 15 bases between. CDR3 region: CASSLPYIKGGYTF. The CDR3 nucleotides read TGTGCCAGCAGCTTACCCTATATTAAGGGGGGCTACACCTTC.

J is TRBJ1-2 and V is TRBV7-2; 7 bases fit TRBD1. Losses at the gene ends were 4 bases for V and 8 bases for J; bases not matched to a gene: 10. Per germline, CDR1 SGHTA and CDR2 FQGNSA. CDR3 length equals 14 residues. In nucleotides, the CDR3 is TGTGCCAGCAGCTCCAACAACAGGGGCCGGGGCTACACCTTC. Its protein product is CASSSNNRGRGYTF.

This chain joins TRBV4-1 and TRBJ1-2; TRBD1 is a possible D gene (6 bases). Germline CDR1 is MGHRA and CDR2 is YSYEKL. The V end was cut by 1 base, the J end by 1 base, with 13 bases between. The CDR3 length is 16 residues. For the CDR3, the DNA is TGCGCCAGCAGCCAAGCGTTACAGGGCGTTAACTATGGCTACACCTTC. Its protein is CASSQALQGVNYGYTF.

This rearrangement joins TRBV5-1 to TRBJ2-1; D may be TRBD2 (6 bases). This CDR3 contains 14 residues. Germline-derived CDR1 and CDR2 are SGHRS and YFSETQ. V was cut by 0 bases and J by 5 bases, with 9 bases left in between. The CDR3 here is CASSLALANNEQFF. CDR3 nucleotides: TGCGCCAGCAGCTTGGCTCTAGCGAACAATGAGCAGTTCTTC.

V usage is TRBV3-1 (or the pseudogene TRBV3-2) and J usage is TRBJ1-1; 9 bases match TRBD1. This CDR3 spans 14 amino acids. Germline lookup yields CDR1 LGHDT and CDR2 YNNKEL (reference sequence). Losses at the gene ends were 4 bases for V and 7 bases for J; bases not matched to a gene: 7. Here the CDR3 reads CASSLTDRGDEAFF. For the CDR3, the DNA is TGTGCCAGCAGCCTCACGGACAGGGGCGATGAAGCTTTCTTT.

This chain joins TRBV4-3 and TRBJ1-2; D possibly corresponds to TRBD1 (6 bases). V lost 0 bases and J lost 8, with 16 bases in between. The CDR3 has 15 amino acids. Germline CDR1 reads LGHNA; CDR2 reads YSLEER. CDR3 DNA sequence: TGCGCCAGCAGCCAAGATCTCGGGACAACTGGGGGCTACACCTTC. Translated, it gives CASSQDLGTTGGYTF.

The chain links TRBV9 to TRBJ1-2; 8 nucleotides agree with TRBD1. Trimming took 0 bases from V and 8 from J; bases not matched to a gene: 3. The CDR3 contains 13 residues. Germline CDR1 is SGDLS and CDR2 is YYNGEE. This chain's CDR3 is CASSVVAGGGYTF. In nucleotides, the CDR3 is TGTGCCAGCAGCGTAGTGGCAGGGGGCGGCTACACCTTC. The full variable domain, in which reference TRBV9 and TRBJ1-2 provide the parts outside the CDR3, is DSGVTQTPKHLITATGQRVTLRCSPRSGDLSVYWYQQSLDQGLQFLIQYYNGEERAKGNILERFSAQQFPDLHSELNLSSLELGDSALYFCASSVVAGGGYTFGSGTRLTVV.